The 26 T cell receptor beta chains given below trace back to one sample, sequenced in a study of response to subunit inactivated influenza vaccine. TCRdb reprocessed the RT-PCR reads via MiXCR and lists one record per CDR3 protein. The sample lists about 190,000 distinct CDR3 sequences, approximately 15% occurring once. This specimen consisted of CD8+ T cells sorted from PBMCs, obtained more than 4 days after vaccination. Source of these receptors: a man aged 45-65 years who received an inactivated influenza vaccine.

CDR3 region: CASSQDSGSTDEQFF. The CDR3 nucleotides are TGCGCCAGCAGCCAAGATAGCGGGAGTACGGATGAGCAGTTCTTC. The chain has TRBV4-3 and TRBJ2-1; 9 bases align to TRBD2. CDR3 length equals 15 residues. The V and J ends lost 0 bases and 8 bases, in that order; junction bases with no gene match: 5. Germline values: CDR1 LGHNA, CDR2 YSLEER.

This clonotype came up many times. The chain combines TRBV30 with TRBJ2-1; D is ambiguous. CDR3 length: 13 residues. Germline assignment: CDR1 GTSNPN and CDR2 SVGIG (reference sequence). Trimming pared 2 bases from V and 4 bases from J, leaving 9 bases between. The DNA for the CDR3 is TGTGCCTGGAGTAATGGCCCTTACAATGAGCAGTTCTTC. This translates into CAWSNGPYNEQFF.

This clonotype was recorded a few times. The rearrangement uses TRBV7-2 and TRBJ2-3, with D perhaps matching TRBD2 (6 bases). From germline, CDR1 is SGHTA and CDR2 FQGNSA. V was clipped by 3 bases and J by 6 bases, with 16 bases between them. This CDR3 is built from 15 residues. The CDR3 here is CASSFSGTDGDTQYF. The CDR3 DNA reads TGTGCCAGCAGCTTTTCTGGGACTGACGGGGATACGCAGTATTTT.

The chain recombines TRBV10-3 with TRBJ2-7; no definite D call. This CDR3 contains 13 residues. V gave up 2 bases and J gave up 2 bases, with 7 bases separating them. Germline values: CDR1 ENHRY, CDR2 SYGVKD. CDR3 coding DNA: TGTGCCATCAGTGAGCTTGGACCCTACGAGCAGTACTTC. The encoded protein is CAISELGPYEQYF.

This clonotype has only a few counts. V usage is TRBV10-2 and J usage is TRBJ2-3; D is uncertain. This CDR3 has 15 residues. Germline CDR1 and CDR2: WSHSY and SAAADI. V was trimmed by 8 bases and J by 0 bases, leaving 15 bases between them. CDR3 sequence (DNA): TGCGCCAGCCTTCCGGATTTCTCTAGCACAGATACGCAGTATTTT. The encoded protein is CASLPDFSSTDTQYF.

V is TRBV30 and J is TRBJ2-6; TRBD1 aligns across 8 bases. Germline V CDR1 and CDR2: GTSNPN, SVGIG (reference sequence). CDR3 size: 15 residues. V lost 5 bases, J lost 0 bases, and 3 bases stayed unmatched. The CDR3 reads CAWSTGVSGANVLTF. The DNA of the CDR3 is TGTGCCTGGTCGACAGGGGTCTCTGGGGCCAACGTCCTGACTTTC.

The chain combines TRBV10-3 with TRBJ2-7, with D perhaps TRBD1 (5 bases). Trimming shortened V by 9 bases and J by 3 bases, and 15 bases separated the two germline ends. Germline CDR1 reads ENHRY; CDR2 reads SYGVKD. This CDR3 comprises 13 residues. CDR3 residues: CAILLQDSYEQYF. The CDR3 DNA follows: TGTGCCATTCTACTTCAAGACAGCTACGAGCAGTACTTC.

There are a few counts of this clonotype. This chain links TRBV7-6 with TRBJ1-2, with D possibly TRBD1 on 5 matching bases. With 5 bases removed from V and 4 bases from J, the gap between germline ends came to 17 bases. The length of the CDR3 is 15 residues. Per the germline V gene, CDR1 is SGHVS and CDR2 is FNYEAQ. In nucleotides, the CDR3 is TGTGCCAGCAGCGACACGACAGACCTTGTCTATGGCTACACCTTC. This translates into CASSDTTDLVYGYTF.

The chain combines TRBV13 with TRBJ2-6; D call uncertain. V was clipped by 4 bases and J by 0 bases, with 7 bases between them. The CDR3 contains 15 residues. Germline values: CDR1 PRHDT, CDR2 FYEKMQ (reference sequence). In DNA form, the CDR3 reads TGTGCCAGCAGCTCTCAAGGCTCTGGGGCCAACGTCCTGACTTTC. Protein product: CASSSQGSGANVLTF.

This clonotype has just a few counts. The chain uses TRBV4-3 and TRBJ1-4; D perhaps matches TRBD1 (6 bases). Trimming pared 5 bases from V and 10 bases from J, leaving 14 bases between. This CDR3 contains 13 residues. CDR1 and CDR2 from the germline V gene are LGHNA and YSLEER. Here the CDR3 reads CASSTKQGGKLFF. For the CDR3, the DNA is TGCGCCAGCAGCACGAAACAGGGTGGAAAACTGTTTTTT.

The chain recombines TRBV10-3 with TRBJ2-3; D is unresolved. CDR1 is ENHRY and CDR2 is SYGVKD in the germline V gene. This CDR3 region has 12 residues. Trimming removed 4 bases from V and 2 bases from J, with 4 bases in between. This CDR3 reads CAISADTDTQYF. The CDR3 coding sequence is TGTGCCATCAGTGCAGACACAGATACGCAGTATTTT.

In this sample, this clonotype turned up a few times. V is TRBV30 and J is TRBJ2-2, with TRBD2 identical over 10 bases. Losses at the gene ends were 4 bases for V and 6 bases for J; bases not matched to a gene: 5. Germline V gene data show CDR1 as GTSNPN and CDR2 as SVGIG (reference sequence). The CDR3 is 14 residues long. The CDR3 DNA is TGTGCCTGGACGGGACTAGCGAGTGCCGGGGAGCTGTTTTTT. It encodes CAWTGLASAGELFF. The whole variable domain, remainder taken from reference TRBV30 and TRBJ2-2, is SQTIHQWPATLVQPVGSPLSLECTVEGTSNPNLYWYRQAAGRGLQLLFYSVGIGQISSEVPQNLSASRPQDRQFILSSKKLLLSDSGFYLCAWTGLASAGELFFGEGSRLTVL.

The CDR3 loop reads CASIDRVSTDTQYF. CDR3 DNA sequence: TGTGCCAGCATTGATCGGGTGAGCACAGATACGCAGTATTTT. This chain joins TRBV7-9 and TRBJ2-3; no definite D call. The CDR3 length is 14 residues. Germline V gives CDR1 SEHNR, CDR2 FQNEAQ (reference sequence). V shed 7 bases and J shed 0 bases, with 11 bases lying between them.

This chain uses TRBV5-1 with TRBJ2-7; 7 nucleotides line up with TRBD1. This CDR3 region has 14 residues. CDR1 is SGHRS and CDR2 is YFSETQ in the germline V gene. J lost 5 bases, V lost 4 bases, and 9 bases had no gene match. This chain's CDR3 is CASSKTGDLNEQYF. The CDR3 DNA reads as TGCGCCAGCAGCAAAACAGGGGATCTCAACGAGCAGTACTTC.

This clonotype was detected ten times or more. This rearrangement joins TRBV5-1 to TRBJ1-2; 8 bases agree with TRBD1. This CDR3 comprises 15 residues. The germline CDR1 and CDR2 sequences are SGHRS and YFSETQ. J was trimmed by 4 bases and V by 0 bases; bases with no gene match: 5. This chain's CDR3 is CASSLVWGTGYGYTF. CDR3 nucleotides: TGCGCCAGCAGCTTGGTGTGGGGGACAGGCTATGGCTACACCTTC.

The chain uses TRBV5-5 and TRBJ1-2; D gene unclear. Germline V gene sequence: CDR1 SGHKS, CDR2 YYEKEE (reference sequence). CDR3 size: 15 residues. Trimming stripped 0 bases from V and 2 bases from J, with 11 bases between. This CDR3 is CASSLGQTSNYGYTF. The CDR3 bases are TGTGCCAGCAGCTTGGGTCAAACCTCAAACTATGGCTACACCTTC.

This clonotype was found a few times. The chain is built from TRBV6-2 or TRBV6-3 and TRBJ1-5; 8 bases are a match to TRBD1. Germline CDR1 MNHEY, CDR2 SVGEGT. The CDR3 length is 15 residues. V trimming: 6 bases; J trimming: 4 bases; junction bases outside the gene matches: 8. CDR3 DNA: TGTGCCAGCAGCGGACAGGGAAGAAGTAATCAGCCCCAGCATTTT. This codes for CASSGQGRSNQPQHF.

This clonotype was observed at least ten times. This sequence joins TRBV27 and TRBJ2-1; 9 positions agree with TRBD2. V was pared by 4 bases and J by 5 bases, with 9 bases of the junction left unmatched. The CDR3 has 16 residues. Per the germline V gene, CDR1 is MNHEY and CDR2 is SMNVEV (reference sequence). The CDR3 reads CASSYIAGGDNNEQFF. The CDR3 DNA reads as TGTGCCAGCAGTTATATCGCGGGGGGGGACAACAATGAGCAGTTCTTC.

The CDR3 region is CASSDSVGPGDGYTF. DNA of the CDR3: TGTGCCAGCAGTGATTCGGTAGGGCCCGGAGATGGCTACACCTTC. The chain joins TRBV2 to TRBJ1-2; the D is unclear. This CDR3 spans 15 amino acids. Trimming stripped 3 bases from V and 6 bases from J, with 17 bases between. Germline assignment: CDR1 SNHLY and CDR2 FYNNEI. Variable domain in full (rest from reference TRBV2 and TRBJ1-2): EPEVTQTPSHQVTQMGQEVILRCVPISNHLYFYWYRQILGQKVEFLVSFYNNEISEKSEIFDDQFSVERPDGSNFTLKIRSTKLEDSAMYFCASSDSVGPGDGYTFGSGTRLTVV.

The CDR3 DNA reads as TGTGCCAGCAGTGATCCGGCAGTTGAAAAACTGTTTTTT. It encodes CASSDPAVEKLFF. V is TRBV2 and J is TRBJ1-4; D unclear. The germline V and J ends were trimmed by 3 bases and 7 bases, with 9 bases remaining between them. Germline V gene lookup returns CDR1 SNHLY and CDR2 FYNNEI. This CDR3 has 13 amino acids. The whole variable domain, remainder taken from reference TRBV2 and TRBJ1-4, is EPEVTQTPSHQVTQMGQEVILRCVPISNHLYFYWYRQILGQKVEFLVSFYNNEISEKSEIFDDQFSVERPDGSNFTLKIRSTKLEDSAMYFCASSDPAVEKLFFGSGTQLSVL.

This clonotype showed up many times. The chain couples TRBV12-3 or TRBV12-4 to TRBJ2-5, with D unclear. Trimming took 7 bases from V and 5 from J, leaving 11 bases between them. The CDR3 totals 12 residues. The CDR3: CASTTDLETQYF. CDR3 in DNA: TGTGCCAGCACTACAGATTTGGAGACCCAGTACTTC.

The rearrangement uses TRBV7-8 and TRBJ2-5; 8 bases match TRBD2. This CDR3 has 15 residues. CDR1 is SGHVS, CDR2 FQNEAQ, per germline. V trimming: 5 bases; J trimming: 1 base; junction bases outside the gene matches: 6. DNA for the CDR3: TGTGCCAGCAGCATTATAGCGGGGTCCCAAGAGACCCAGTACTTC. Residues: CASSIIAGSQETQYF.

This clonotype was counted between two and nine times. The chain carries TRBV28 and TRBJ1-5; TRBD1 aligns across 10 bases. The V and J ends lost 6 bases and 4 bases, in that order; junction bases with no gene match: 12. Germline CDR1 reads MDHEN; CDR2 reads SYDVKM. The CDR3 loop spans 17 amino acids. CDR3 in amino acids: CASSEDDRGQRNQPQHF. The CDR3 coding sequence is TGTGCCAGCAGCGAAGATGACAGGGGGCAAAGGAATCAGCCCCAGCATTTT.

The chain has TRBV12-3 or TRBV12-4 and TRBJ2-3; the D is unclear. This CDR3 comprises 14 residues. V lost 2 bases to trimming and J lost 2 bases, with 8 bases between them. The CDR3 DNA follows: TGTGCCAGCAGTTTATGGTCCCACACAGATACGCAGTATTTT. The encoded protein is CASSLWSHTDTQYF.

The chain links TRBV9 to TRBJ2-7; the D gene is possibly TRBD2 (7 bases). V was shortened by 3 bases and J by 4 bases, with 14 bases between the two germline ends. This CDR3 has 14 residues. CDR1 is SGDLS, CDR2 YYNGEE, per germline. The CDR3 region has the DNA TGTGCCAGCAGCGATGGGGGGGGGCAATACGAGCAGTACTTC. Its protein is CASSDGGGQYEQYF.

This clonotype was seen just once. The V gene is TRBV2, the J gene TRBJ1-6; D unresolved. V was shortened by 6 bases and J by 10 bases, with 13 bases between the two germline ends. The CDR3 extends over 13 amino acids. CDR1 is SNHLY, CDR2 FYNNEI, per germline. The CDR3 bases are TGTGCCAGCAGGAGCCGCATAGAGTCACCCCTCCACTTT. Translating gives CASRSRIESPLHF.